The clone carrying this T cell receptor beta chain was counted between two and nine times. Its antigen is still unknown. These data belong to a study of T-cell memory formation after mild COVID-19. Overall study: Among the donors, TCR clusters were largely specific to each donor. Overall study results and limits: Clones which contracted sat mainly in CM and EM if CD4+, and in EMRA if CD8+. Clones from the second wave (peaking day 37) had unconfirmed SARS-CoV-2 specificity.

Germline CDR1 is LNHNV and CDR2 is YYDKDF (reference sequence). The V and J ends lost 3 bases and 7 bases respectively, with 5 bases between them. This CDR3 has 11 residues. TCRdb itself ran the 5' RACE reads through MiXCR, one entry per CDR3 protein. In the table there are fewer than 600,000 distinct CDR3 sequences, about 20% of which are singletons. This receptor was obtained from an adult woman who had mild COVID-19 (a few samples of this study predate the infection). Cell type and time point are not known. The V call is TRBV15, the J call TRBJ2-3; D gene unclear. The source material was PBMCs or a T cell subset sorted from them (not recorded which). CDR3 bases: TGTGCCACCAGCAGCGTATATACGCAGTATTTT. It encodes CATSSVYTQYF.